This T cell receptor (beta chain) was identified in a study of post-analysis software for immune sequencing data. General observations from the study: Relative to controls, patients with multiple sclerosis showed significantly lower normalized Chao1 diversity.

This clonotype was seen more than once but under ten times. Its specificity is unknown. Included in the TCR beta cDNA libraries were unique molecular identifiers. Out of about 0.95 to 10 million T cells, some 480,000 cDNA molecules were generated. A single record per CDR3 protein comes from TCRdb applying MiXCR to the PCR reads. Of about 570,000 distinct CDR3 sequences in the sample, 34% were seen once. Sequences were obtained from blood. The source of this sequence is a girl aged 2-17 years with multiple sclerosis.

CDR3 bases: TGTGCCAGCAGCCGGGAAAAGAATGAGCAGTTCTTC. Translating gives CASSREKNEQFF. This chain links TRBV4-2 with TRBJ2-1; D call uncertain. Deletions cut 4 bases from V and 7 bases from J, with 8 bases between. CDR3 length: 12 amino acids. Germline-derived CDR1 and CDR2 are LGHNA and YNFKEQ.